This entry features one T cell receptor beta chain sequence. Germline CDR1 SGHRS, CDR2 YFSETQ. V lost 1 base and J 5 bases, leaving 7 bases between the germline ends. This CDR3 comprises 13 residues. The sample comes from a study of technical replicates of blood from several donors. Produced via immunoSEQ multiplex PCR; TCRdb's table is partial and in-frame only. Counted here are 45,000 to 60,000 clones, 95% to 96% occurring once; the ten biggest clones make up about 0.39%. The TCR comes from a human donor in good health. Material for sequencing was T cells isolated from PBMCs. This rearrangement joins TRBV5-1 to TRBJ2-1; no clear D gene. The CDR3 here is CASSLIRDNEQFF. The CDR3 DNA follows: TGCGCCAGCAGCTTGATACGAGACAATGAGCAGTTCTTC.